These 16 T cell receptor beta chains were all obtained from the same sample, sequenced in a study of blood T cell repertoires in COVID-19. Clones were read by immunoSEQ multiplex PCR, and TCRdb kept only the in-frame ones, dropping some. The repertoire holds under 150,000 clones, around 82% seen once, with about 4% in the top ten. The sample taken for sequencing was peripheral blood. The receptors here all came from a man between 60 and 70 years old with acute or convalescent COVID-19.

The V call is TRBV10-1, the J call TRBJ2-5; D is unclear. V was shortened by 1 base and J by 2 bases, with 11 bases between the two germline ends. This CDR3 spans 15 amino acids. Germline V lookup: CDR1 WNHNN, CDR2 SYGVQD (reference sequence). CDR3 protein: CASSELSVGQETQYF. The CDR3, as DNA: TGCGCCAGCAGTGAGTTGAGCGTTGGTCAAGAGACCCAGTACTTC.

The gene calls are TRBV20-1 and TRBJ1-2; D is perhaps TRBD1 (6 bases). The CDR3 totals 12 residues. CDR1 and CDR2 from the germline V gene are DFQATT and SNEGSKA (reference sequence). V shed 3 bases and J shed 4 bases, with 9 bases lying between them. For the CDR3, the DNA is TGCAGTGCTAGTGAACAGGGCTATGGCTACACCTTC. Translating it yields CSASEQGYGYTF.

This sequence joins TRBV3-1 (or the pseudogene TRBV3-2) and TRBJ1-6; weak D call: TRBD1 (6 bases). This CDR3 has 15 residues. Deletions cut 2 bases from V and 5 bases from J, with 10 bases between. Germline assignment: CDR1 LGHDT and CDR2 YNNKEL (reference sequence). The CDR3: CASSQFRGDNSPLHF. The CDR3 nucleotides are TGTGCCAGCAGCCAATTCAGGGGTGATAATTCACCCCTCCACTTT.

Here the CDR3 DNA reads TGTGCCAGCAGTTTTTCTCGACTGAGCACAGATACGCAGTATTTT. Its protein is CASSFSRLSTDTQYF. The chain combines TRBV6-2 or TRBV6-3 with TRBJ2-3; D gene ambiguous. Trimming cost V 4 bases and J 0 bases, with 11 bases left between them. This CDR3 contains 15 residues. Germline V gene lookup returns CDR1 MNHEY and CDR2 SVGEGT.

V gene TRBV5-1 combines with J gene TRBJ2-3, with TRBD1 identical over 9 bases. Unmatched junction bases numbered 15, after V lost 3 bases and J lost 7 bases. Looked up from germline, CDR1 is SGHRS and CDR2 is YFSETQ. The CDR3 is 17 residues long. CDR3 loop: CASSSMIPGQGGYTQYF. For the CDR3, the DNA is TGCGCCAGCAGCTCTATGATTCCGGGACAGGGAGGGTATACGCAGTATTTT.

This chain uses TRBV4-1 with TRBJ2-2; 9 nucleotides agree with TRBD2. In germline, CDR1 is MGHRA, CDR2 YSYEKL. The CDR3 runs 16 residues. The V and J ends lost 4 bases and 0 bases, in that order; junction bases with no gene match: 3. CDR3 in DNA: TGCGCCAGCAGCCTGGGACTAGCAGCGAACACCGGGGAGCTGTTTTTT. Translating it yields CASSLGLAANTGELFF.

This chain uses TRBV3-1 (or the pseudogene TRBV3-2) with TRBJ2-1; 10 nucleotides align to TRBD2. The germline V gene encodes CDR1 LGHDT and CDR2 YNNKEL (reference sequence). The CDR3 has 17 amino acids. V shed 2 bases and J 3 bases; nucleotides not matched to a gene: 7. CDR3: CASSQQLLAGIYNEQFF. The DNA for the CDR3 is TGTGCCAGCAGCCAACAACTACTAGCGGGAATCTACAATGAGCAGTTCTTC.

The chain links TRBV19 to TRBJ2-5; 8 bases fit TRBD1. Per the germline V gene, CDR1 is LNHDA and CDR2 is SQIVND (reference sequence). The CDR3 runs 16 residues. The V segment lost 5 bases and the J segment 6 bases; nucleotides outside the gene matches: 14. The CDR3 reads CASSLTPGGAPKTQYF. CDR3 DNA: TGTGCCAGTAGTCTGACCCCAGGGGGCGCCCCGAAGACCCAGTACTTC.

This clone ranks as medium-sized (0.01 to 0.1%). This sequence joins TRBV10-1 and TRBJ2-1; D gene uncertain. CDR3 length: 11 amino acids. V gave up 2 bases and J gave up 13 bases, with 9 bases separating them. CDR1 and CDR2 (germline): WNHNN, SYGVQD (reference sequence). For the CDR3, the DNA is TGCGCCAGCAGTGAGGGCACAACCCAGTTCTTC. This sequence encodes CASSEGTTQFF.

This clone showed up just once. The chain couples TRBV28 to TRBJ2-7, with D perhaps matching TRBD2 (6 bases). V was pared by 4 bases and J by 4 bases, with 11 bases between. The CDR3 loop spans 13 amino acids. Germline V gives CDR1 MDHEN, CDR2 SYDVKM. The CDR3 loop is CASSWGERYEQYF. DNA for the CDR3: TGTGCCAGCAGTTGGGGGGAGAGGTACGAGCAGTACTTC.

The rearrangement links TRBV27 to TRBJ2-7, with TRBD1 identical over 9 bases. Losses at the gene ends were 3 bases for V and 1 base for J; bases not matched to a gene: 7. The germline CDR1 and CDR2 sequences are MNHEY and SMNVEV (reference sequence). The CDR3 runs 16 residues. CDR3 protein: CASSFSSGTGSYEQYF. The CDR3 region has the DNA TGTGCCAGCAGTTTCTCGTCCGGGACAGGGTCCTACGAGCAGTACTTC.

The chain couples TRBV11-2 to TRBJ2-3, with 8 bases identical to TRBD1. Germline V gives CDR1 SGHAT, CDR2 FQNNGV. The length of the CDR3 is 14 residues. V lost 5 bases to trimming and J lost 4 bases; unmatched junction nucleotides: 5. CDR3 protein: CASSLGQGADTQYF. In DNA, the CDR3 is TGTGCCAGCAGCCTAGGACAGGGCGCAGATACGCAGTATTTT.

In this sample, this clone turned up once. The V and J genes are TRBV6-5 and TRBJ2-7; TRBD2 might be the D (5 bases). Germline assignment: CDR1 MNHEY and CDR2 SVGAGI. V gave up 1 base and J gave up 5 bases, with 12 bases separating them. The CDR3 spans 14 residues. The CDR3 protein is CASSYLGRRNEQYF. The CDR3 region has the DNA TGTGCCAGCAGTTACTTAGGCCGGAGGAACGAGCAGTACTTC.

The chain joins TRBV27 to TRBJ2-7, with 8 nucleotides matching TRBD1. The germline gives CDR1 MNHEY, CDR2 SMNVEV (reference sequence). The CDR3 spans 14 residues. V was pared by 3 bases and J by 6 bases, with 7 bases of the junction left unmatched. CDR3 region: CASSFGTGGSEQYF. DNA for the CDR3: TGTGCCAGCAGTTTCGGGACAGGCGGATCCGAGCAGTACTTC.

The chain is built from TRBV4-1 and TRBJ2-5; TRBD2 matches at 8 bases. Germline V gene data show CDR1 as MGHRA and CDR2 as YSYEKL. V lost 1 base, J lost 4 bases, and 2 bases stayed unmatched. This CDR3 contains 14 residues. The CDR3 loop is CASSQVREGETQYF. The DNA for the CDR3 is TGCGCCAGCAGCCAAGTACGGGAGGGAGAGACCCAGTACTTC.

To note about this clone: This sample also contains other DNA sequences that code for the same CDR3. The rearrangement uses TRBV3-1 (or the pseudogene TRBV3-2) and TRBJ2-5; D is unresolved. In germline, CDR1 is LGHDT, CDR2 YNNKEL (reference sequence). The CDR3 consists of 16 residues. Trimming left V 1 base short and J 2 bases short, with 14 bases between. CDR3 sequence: CASSQAPRGIQETQYF. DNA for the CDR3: TGTGCCAGCAGCCAAGCCCCAAGAGGCATTCAAGAGACCCAGTACTTC.